The 27 T cell receptor beta chains in this list originate from one sample, sequenced in a study of beta chain features in type 1 diabetes. Expressed TCRB transcripts were sequenced because the isolated RNA had all been reverse transcribed beforehand. TCRdb keeps only in-frame clones here, not all; method: immunoSEQ multiplex PCR. Of roughly 400,000 clones in the sample, about 15% were seen once. Sequencing was performed on naive CD4+ T cells from blood. These receptors all stem from a man aged 25-45 years in good health.

This clone has more than one count but fewer than ten. This rearrangement joins TRBV9 to TRBJ1-1; 7 bases map to TRBD1. Looked up from germline, CDR1 is SGDLS and CDR2 is YYNGEE. CDR3 size: 15 residues. V gave up 0 bases and J gave up 9 bases; unmatched junction bases: 11. The CDR3 spells CASSVVSVGTAKAFF. CDR3 sequence (DNA): TGTGCCAGCAGCGTAGTCAGTGTGGGGACAGCAAAAGCTTTCTTT.

This clone was detected only a few times. The chain links TRBV29-1 to TRBJ2-1; D remains unclear. CDR1 is SQVTM, CDR2 ANQGSEA, per germline. Trimming took off 0 bases at V and 5 bases at J, with 8 bases between the two ends. The CDR3 extends over 13 amino acids. The chain's CDR3 is CSVEDRLHNEQFF. CDR3 sequence (DNA): TGCAGCGTTGAAGATCGGCTTCACAATGAGCAGTTCTTC.

The chain combines TRBV7-9 with TRBJ1-1; TRBD1 might be the D (6 bases). Trimming removed 4 bases at V and 0 bases at J, with 15 bases between. This CDR3 region has 16 residues. Germline V CDR1 and CDR2: SEHNR, FQNEAQ (reference sequence). CDR3 DNA: TGTGCCAGCAGCTCCAGTCCCGACAGGTTGAACACTGAAGCTTTCTTT. Its translation is CASSSSPDRLNTEAFF. Supplemented by reference TRBV7-9 and TRBJ1-1, the full variable domain reads DTGVSQNPRHKITKRGQNVTFRCDPISEHNRLYWYRQTLGQGPEFLTYFQNEAQLEKSRLLSDRFSAERPKGSFSTLEIQRTEQGDSAMYLCASSSSPDRLNTEAFFGQGTRLTVV.

CDR3 region: CASSDGLAGTDTQYF. DNA for the CDR3: TGTGCCAGCAGCGACGGACTAGCGGGCACAGATACGCAGTATTTT. The V call is TRBV7-6, the J call TRBJ2-3; TRBD2 aligns across 10 bases. Trimming took 5 bases from V and 1 from J; bases not matched to a gene: 3. CDR3 length equals 15 residues. Germline V gene lookup returns CDR1 SGHVS and CDR2 FNYEAQ.

The genes are TRBV10-3 and TRBJ1-5; D perhaps matches TRBD1 (5 bases). The CDR3 has 16 amino acids. V gave up 0 bases and J gave up 2 bases, with 11 bases separating them. Germline V gene lookup returns CDR1 ENHRY and CDR2 SYGVKD. The CDR3 bases are TGTGCCATCAGTGAGTCGACGGGACGGGGCAATCAGCCCCAGCATTTT. Protein sequence: CAISESTGRGNQPQHF.

In this sample, this clone turned up a few times. The rearrangement links TRBV18 to TRBJ2-6; D gene unclear. Germline assignment: CDR1 KGHSH and CDR2 LQKENI. CDR3 size: 16 residues. Trimming removed 5 bases at V and 0 bases at J, with 11 bases between. The chain's CDR3 is CASSTRTDSGANVLTF. As DNA, the CDR3 is TGTGCCAGCTCAACCCGGACCGACTCTGGGGCCAACGTCCTGACTTTC.

This clone came up a few times. The chain couples TRBV18 to TRBJ2-3, with a tentative D call TRBD1 (5 bases). V was cut by 3 bases and J by 6 bases, with 10 bases left in between. Germline CDR1 reads KGHSH; CDR2 reads LQKENI. The CDR3 loop spans 13 amino acids. This CDR3 reads CASSPLQADTQYF. CDR3 DNA: TGTGCCAGCTCACCCCTACAGGCCGATACGCAGTATTTT.

This clone was recorded a few times. The chain links TRBV5-1 to TRBJ2-3; D gene ambiguous. Germline assignment: CDR1 SGHRS and CDR2 YFSETQ. CDR3 length: 14 amino acids. The V end was cut by 1 base, the J end by 2 bases, with 8 bases between. CDR3 in DNA: TGCGCCAGCAGCTTGCGGCGGCACACAGATACGCAGTATTTT. Amino acid sequence: CASSLRRHTDTQYF.

The V and J genes are TRBV29-1 and TRBJ1-1, with unresolved D. Trimming removed 7 bases from V and 2 bases from J, with 17 bases in between. This CDR3 has 14 residues. Germline V gives CDR1 SQVTM, CDR2 ANQGSEA. CDR3 residues: CSGVGAESNTEAFF. Written as DNA, the CDR3 is TGCAGCGGCGTGGGCGCAGAGTCTAACACTGAAGCTTTCTTT.

The rearrangement uses TRBV4-2 and TRBJ2-1; D not certain. CDR1 and CDR2 (germline): LGHNA, YNFKEQ. The CDR3 sequence is 15 residues long. Trimming cost V 0 bases and J 2 bases, with 8 bases left between them. The CDR3 DNA reads TGTGCCAGCAGCCAAGATCGGCTTACCTACAATGAGCAGTTCTTC. This translates into CASSQDRLTYNEQFF.

The chain joins TRBV7-6 to TRBJ2-5; perhaps D is TRBD1 or TRBD2 (6 bases each). Germline loops: CDR1 SGHVS, CDR2 FNYEAQ. The CDR3 is 17 residues long. V was clipped by 5 bases and J by 5 bases, with 24 bases between them. This CDR3 is CASSPVFAGGAGETQYF. In DNA form, the CDR3 reads TGTGCCAGCAGCCCAGTCTTTGCCGGGGGCGCGGGGGAGACCCAGTACTTC.

V gene TRBV6-4 combines with J gene TRBJ2-1; D might be TRBD2 (6 bases). V gave up 6 bases and J gave up 2 bases, with 14 bases separating them. This CDR3 has 15 amino acids. Germline lookup yields CDR1 MRHNA and CDR2 SNTAGT. CDR3 sequence: CASRPGTAPYNEQFF. The CDR3 DNA sequence: TGTGCCAGCAGGCCCGGGACTGCTCCCTACAATGAGCAGTTCTTC.

This clone was observed a few times. The gene calls are TRBV2 and TRBJ2-5; D gene uncertain. CDR3 length equals 13 residues. The V end lost 4 bases, the J end lost 2 bases, and 8 bases lay between the germline ends. Per the germline V gene, CDR1 is SNHLY and CDR2 is FYNNEI. The CDR3 sequence: CASSVSVQETQYF. The CDR3 nucleotides are TGTGCCAGCAGTGTGTCAGTTCAAGAGACCCAGTACTTC.

The V gene is TRBV5-1, the J gene TRBJ2-5; 10 nucleotides agree with TRBD1. V shed 0 bases, J shed 4 bases, and the junction held 3 bases outside the gene matches. Germline CDR1 and CDR2: SGHRS and YFSETQ. There are 15 residues in the CDR3. In DNA, the CDR3 is TGCGCCAGCAGCTTGGTGACAGGGGGCGCAGAGACCCAGTACTTC. As protein: CASSLVTGGAETQYF.

This sequence joins TRBV11-1 and TRBJ2-3; D remains ambiguous. V was pared by 1 base and J by 4 bases, with 6 bases between. Per germline, CDR1 SGHAT and CDR2 FQDESV (reference sequence). The CDR3 has 13 amino acids. The CDR3, as DNA: TGTGCCAGCAGCTTAGAAGGGTCAGATACGCAGTATTTT. Translation: CASSLEGSDTQYF.

V gene TRBV11-2 combines with J gene TRBJ2-4; the match to TRBD2 covers 7 bases. Per the germline V gene, CDR1 is SGHAT and CDR2 is FQNNGV. V shed 4 bases, J shed 5 bases, and the junction held 11 bases outside the gene matches. This CDR3 region has 16 residues. The CDR3 region has the DNA TGTGCCAGCAGCTCCCGTGGGTGGCGGGAGCAAAACATTCAGTACTTC. Translation gives CASSSRGWREQNIQYF.

This clone has only a few counts. V is TRBV7-7 and J is TRBJ1-4, with TRBD1 identical over 11 bases. Germline loops: CDR1 SSHAT, CDR2 FNYEAQ (reference sequence). The CDR3 is made up of 15 amino acids. V shed 5 bases and J 5 bases; nucleotides not matched to a gene: 4. CDR3 DNA sequence: TGTGCCAGCAGCAGCGGGACAGGGGGAAATGAAAAACTGTTTTTT. Its translation: CASSSGTGGNEKLFF.

The chain carries TRBV4-1 and TRBJ2-5; D gene uncertain. Germline CDR1 MGHRA, CDR2 YSYEKL. The ends were cut back, 1 base at V and 1 base at J, with 1 base in the middle. The CDR3 covers 12 residues. CDR3 in amino acids: CASSQAQETQYF. The CDR3 coding sequence is TGCGCCAGCAGCCAAGCCCAAGAGACCCAGTACTTC.

The chain couples TRBV7-9 to TRBJ1-4; D is undetermined. The CDR3 is 12 amino acids. Germline CDR1 and CDR2: SEHNR and FQNEAQ (reference sequence). Trimming took off 8 bases at V and 8 bases at J, with 12 bases between the two ends. CDR3 bases: TGTGCCAGCGCCGAAGTTGGGGAAAAACTGTTTTTT. It is translated as CASAEVGEKLFF. Looking up the rest from reference TRBV7-9 and TRBJ1-4 gives the full variable domain: DTGVSQNPRHKITKRGQNVTFRCDPISEHNRLYWYRQTLGQGPEFLTYFQNEAQLEKSRLLSDRFSAERPKGSFSTLEIQRTEQGDSAMYLCASAEVGEKLFFGSGTQLSVL.

The genes are TRBV4-3 and TRBJ1-2, with no clear D. This CDR3 is built from 13 residues. With 1 base removed from V and 8 bases from J, the gap between germline ends came to 11 bases. The germline gives CDR1 LGHNA, CDR2 YSLEER. The CDR3 DNA is TGCGCCAGCAGCCAAGGAGGGAGAGAGGGCTACACCTTC. Its protein is CASSQGGREGYTF.

The table lists this clone with a few counts. The chain employs TRBV5-4 and TRBJ1-1, with D uncertain. V was shortened by 0 bases and J by 1 base, with 4 bases between the two germline ends. The germline V gene encodes CDR1 SGHNT and CDR2 YYREEE (reference sequence). The CDR3 runs 13 residues. CDR3: CASSLGWNTEAFF. As DNA, the CDR3 is TGTGCCAGCAGCTTGGGTTGGAACACTGAAGCTTTCTTT.

The chain uses TRBV19 and TRBJ2-1, with TRBD2 as a possible D gene (6 bases). V was shortened by 5 bases and J by 2 bases, with 10 bases between the two germline ends. The CDR3 is 14 residues long. Germline V CDR1 and CDR2: LNHDA, SQIVND (reference sequence). This chain's CDR3 is CASSGGFAYNEQFF. The CDR3 DNA follows: TGTGCCAGTAGTGGAGGGTTTGCCTACAATGAGCAGTTCTTC. The whole variable domain, remainder taken from reference TRBV19 and TRBJ2-1, is DGGITQSPKYLFRKEGQNVTLSCEQNLNHDAMYWYRQDPGQGLRLIYYSQIVNDFQKGDIAEGYSVSREKKESFPLTVTSAQKNPTAFYLCASSGGFAYNEQFFGPGTRLTVL.

This clone showed up just a few times. The CDR3 nucleotides are TGTGCCAGCAGTAAGGGGCGGACTAGCGGGAACAATGAGCAGTTCTTC. The encoded protein is CASSKGRTSGNNEQFF. The chain couples TRBV7-2 to TRBJ2-1, with 12 nucleotides matching TRBD2. V lost 6 bases and J lost 5; bases outside the gene matches: 8. This CDR3 is built from 16 residues. Germline values: CDR1 SGHTA, CDR2 FQGNSA.

The V call is TRBV25-1, the J call TRBJ1-1; D ambiguous. V lost 5 bases and J 3 bases, leaving 10 bases between the germline ends. This CDR3 is 13 amino acids long. Germline lookup yields CDR1 MGHDK and CDR2 SYGVNS. CDR3 sequence reads: CASSLRLDTEAFF. The CDR3 DNA follows: TGTGCCAGCAGTTTGAGGTTGGACACTGAAGCTTTCTTT.

J is TRBJ2-5 and V is TRBV23-1, with 8 bases lining up with TRBD1. TRBV23-1 is an ORF; its function is uncertain. Germline trimming cut 3 bases from V and 6 bases from J; bases unmatched to any gene: 6. The CDR3 length is 14 residues. For the CDR3, the DNA is TGCGCCAGCAGTCAGAGGACAGGGTCAAAGACCCAGTACTTC. Translating it yields CASSQRTGSKTQYF.

This clone was detected a few times. The V gene is TRBV28, the J gene TRBJ1-2; 7 bases are shared with TRBD1. V lost 6 bases and J lost 4; bases outside the gene matches: 8. This CDR3 has 14 residues. Germline V gene sequence: CDR1 MDHEN, CDR2 SYDVKM. The CDR3: CASSRGQQSYGYTF. Here the CDR3 DNA reads TGTGCCAGCAGCCGGGGACAGCAGTCCTATGGCTACACCTTC.

The rearrangement joins TRBV9 to TRBJ2-5, with a tentative D call TRBD2 (6 bases). Trimming took off 0 bases at V and 6 bases at J, with 12 bases between the two ends. Germline loops: CDR1 SGDLS, CDR2 YYNGEE. The CDR3 is 14 amino acids. CDR3 in amino acids: CASSVGLDGKTQYF. The CDR3 coding sequence is TGTGCCAGCAGCGTAGGACTAGACGGAAAGACCCAGTACTTC.